This T cell receptor (beta chain) appears in the sequencing data of a study of radiotherapy plus CTLA-4 blockade in lung cancer. Study summary: Objective responses were documented in about 18% of patients, with disease control in around 30%.

In germline, CDR1 is SGHAT, CDR2 FQNNGV. There are 17 residues in the CDR3. The V gene end was trimmed by 0 bases and the J gene end by 5 bases; junction bases not matched to a gene: 9. Overall study results and limits: In blood, TCR clones derived from the tumor expanded after radiotherapy plus ipilimumab. The best prediction of response reportedly came from early blood T cell clone dynamics, with interferon-beta.

As for this clone: The antigen is undetermined.

Lung cancer patients with chemo-refractory metastatic non-small-cell disease were given focal radiation plus CTLA-4 blockade with ipilimumab. Sequencing was performed with immunoSEQ multiplex PCR; in TCRdb, only in-frame clones are kept and a portion is missing. This table has approximately 81,000 clones, around 81% appearing once. The sequence was collected from a human donor with non-small cell lung cancer who had a partial response to radiotherapy plus ipilimumab. Some clones in this sample may be carry-over from other donors' samples. The sample in question was peripheral blood, obtained from a patient treated with radiotherapy plus ipilimumab. V and J are TRBV11-2 and TRBJ2-3; 9 bases align to TRBD2. The CDR3, as DNA: TGTGCCAGCAGCTTAGAAGGGGCGGGAGGGCCTCAAGATACGCAGTATTTT. This sequence encodes CASSLEGAGGPQDTQYF.